The 3 T cell receptor beta chains presented below share a single source sample, sequenced in a study of response to subunit inactivated influenza vaccine. Via MiXCR, TCRdb re-called the RT-PCR reads, giving one row per CDR3 protein. The sample records around 470,000 distinct CDR3 sequences, around 7.9% being singletons. This material consisted of PBMCs from blood, taken less than 30 months after vaccination. These receptors were collected from a man aged 50 to 75 who received an inactivated influenza vaccine.

This clonotype was counted between two and nine times. The V gene is TRBV18, the J gene TRBJ2-1; D perhaps matches TRBD1 (5 bases). Between the trimmed V and J ends, which lost 3 bases and 9 bases, there was a span of 18 bases. This CDR3 region has 15 residues. CDR1 KGHSH and CDR2 LQKENI come from the germline V gene. CDR3 bases: TGTGCCAGCTCACCGTCCCCCAGGGAAAGTAGTGAGCAGTTCTTC. It translates to CASSPSPRESSEQFF.

This clonotype was seen a handful of times. V is TRBV25-1 and J is TRBJ1-1; a possible D gene is TRBD1 (5 bases). Trimming took off 6 bases at V and 7 bases at J, with 12 bases between the two ends. This CDR3 is built from 12 residues. Germline assignment: CDR1 MGHDK and CDR2 SYGVNS. This CDR3 is CASRSGRGEAFF. For the CDR3, the DNA is TGTGCCAGCAGGTCGGGGAGGGGTGAAGCTTTCTTT.

This clonotype was observed a handful of times. The rearrangement uses TRBV7-2 and TRBJ1-2, with a possible D match to TRBD1 (6 bases). This CDR3 is 14 amino acids long. Germline V gene lookup returns CDR1 SGHTA and CDR2 FQGNSA. Trimming removed 7 bases from V and 8 bases from J, with 20 bases in between. CDR3 loop: CASTPRWGGGGYTF. CDR3 bases: TGTGCCAGCACCCCTCGTTGGGGAGGGGGAGGCTACACCTTC.